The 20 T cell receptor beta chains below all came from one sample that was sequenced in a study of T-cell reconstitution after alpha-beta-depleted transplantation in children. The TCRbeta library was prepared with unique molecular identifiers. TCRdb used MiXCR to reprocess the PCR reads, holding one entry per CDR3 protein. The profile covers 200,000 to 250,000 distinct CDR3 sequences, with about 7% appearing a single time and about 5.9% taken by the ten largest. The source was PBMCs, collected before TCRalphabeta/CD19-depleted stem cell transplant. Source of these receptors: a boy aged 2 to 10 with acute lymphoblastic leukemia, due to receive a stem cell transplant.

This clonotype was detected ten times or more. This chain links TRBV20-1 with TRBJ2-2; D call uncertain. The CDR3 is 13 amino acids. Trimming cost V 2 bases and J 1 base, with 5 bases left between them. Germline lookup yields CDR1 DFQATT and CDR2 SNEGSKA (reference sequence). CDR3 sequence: CSARMQNTGELFF. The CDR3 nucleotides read TGCAGTGCTAGAATGCAGAACACCGGGGAGCTGTTTTTT.

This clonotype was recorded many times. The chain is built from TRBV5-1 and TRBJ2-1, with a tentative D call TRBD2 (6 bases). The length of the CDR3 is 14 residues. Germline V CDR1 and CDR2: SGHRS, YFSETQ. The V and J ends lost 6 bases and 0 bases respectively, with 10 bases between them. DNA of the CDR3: TGCGCCAGCAAATCCGGGGGCTCCTACAATGAGCAGTTCTTC. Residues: CASKSGGSYNEQFF.

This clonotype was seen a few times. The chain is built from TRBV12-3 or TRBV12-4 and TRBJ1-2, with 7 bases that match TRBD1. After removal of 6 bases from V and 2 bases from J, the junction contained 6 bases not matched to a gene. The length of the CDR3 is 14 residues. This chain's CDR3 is CASRTSTGNYGYTF. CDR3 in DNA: TGTGCCAGCAGAACCTCGACAGGGAACTATGGCTACACCTTC.

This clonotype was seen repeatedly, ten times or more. The CDR3 spells CATSSNRDMNTEAFF. CDR3 DNA: TGTGCCACCAGCAGTAACAGGGACATGAACACTGAAGCTTTCTTT. V usage is TRBV15 and J usage is TRBJ1-1, with a tentative D call TRBD1 (6 bases). The V end was cut by 3 bases, the J end by 0 bases, with 11 bases between. Germline V gene lookup returns CDR1 LNHNV and CDR2 YYDKDF (reference sequence). The CDR3 totals 15 residues.

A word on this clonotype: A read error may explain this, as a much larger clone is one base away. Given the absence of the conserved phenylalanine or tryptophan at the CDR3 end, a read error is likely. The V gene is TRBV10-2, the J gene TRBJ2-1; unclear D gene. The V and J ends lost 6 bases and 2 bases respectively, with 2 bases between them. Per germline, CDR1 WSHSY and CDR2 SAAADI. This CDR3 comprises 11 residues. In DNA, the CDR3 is TGCGCCAGCAGGACCTACAATGAGCAGTTCTAC. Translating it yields CASRTYNEQFY.

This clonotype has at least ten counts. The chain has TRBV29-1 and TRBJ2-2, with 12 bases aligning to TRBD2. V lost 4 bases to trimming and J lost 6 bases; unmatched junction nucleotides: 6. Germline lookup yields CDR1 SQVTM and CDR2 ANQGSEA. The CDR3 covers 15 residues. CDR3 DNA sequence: TGCAGCGTTGGACTAGCGGGAGTCTCGGCCGGGGAGCTGTTTTTT. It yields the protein CSVGLAGVSAGELFF.

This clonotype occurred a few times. The CDR3 protein is CASSMRGVDTQYF. For the CDR3, the DNA is TGTGCCAGTAGTATGAGGGGCGTCGATACGCAGTATTTT. The chain links TRBV19 to TRBJ2-3; D possibly matches TRBD1 or TRBD2 (5 bases each). The germline V gene encodes CDR1 LNHDA and CDR2 SQIVND (reference sequence). The CDR3 spans 13 residues. V lost 3 bases and J lost 6, with 10 bases in between.

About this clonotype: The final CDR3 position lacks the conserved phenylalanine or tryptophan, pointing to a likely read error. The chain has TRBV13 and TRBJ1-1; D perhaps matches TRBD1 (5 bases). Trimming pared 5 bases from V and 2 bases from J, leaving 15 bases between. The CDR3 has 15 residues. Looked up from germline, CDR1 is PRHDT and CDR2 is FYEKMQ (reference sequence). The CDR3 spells CASSPSGLINTEAFC. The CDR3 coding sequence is TGTGCCAGCAGCCCATCGGGACTGATTAACACTGAAGCTTTCTGT.

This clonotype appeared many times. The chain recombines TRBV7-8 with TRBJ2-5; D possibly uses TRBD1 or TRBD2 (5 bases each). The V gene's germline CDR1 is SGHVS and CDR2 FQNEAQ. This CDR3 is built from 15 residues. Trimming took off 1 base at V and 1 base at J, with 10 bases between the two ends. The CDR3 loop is CASSLVGDVQETQYF. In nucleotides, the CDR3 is TGTGCCAGCAGCTTAGTGGGGGATGTCCAAGAGACCCAGTACTTC. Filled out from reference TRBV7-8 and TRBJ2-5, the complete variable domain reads GAGVSQSPRYKVAKRGQDVALRCDPISGHVSLFWYQQALGQGPEFLTYFQNEAQLDKSGLPSDRFFAERPEGSVSTLKIQRTQQEDSAVYLCASSLVGDVQETQYFGPGTRLLVL.

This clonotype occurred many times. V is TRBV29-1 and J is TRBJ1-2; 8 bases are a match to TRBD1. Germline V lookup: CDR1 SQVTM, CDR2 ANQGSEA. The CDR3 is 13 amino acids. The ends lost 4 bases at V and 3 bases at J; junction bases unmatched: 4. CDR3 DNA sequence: TGCAGCGTTGCCTCGGGACAGGACTATGGCTACACCTTC. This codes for CSVASGQDYGYTF. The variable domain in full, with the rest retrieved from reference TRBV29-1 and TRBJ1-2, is SAVISQKPSRDICQRGTSLTIQCQVDSQVTMMFWYRQQPGQSLTLIATANQGSEATYESGFVIDKFPISRPNLTFSTLTVSNMSPEDSSIYLCSVASGQDYGYTFGSGTRLTVV.

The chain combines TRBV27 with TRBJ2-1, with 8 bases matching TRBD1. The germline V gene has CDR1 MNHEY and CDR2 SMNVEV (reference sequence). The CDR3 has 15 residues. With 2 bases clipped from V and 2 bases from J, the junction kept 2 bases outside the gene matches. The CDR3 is CASSLQGATYNEQFF. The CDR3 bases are TGTGCCAGCAGTTTACAGGGGGCCACCTACAATGAGCAGTTCTTC.

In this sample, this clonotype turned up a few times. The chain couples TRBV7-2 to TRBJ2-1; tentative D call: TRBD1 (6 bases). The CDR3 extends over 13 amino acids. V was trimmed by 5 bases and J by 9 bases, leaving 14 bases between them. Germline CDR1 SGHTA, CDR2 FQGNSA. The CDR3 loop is CASSPSTQGEQFF. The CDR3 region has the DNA TGTGCCAGCAGCCCGTCCACACAGGGTGAGCAGTTCTTC.

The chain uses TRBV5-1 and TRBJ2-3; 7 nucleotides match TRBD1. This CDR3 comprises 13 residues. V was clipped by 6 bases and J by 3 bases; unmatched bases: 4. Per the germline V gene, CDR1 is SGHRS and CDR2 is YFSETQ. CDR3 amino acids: CASTQQGTDTQYF. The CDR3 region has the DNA TGCGCCAGCACCCAACAGGGGACAGATACGCAGTATTTT. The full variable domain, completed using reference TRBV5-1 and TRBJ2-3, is KAGVTQTPRYLIKTRGQQVTLSCSPISGHRSVSWYQQTPGQGLQFLFEYFSETQRNKGNFPGRFSGRQFSNSRSEMNVSTLELGDSALYLCASTQQGTDTQYFGPGTRLTVL.

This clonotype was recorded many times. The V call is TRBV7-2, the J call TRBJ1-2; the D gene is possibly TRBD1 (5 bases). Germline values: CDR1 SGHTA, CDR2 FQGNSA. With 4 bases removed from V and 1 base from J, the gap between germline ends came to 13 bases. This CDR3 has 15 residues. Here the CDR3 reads CASSSDYGGNYGYTF. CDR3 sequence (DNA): TGTGCCAGCAGCTCCGATTATGGGGGTAACTATGGCTACACCTTC.

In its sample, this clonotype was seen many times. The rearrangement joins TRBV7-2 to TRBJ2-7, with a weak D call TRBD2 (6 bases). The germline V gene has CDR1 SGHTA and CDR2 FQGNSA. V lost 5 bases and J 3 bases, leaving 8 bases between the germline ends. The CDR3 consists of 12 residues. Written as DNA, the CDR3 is TGTGCCAGCAGCGGGACTCTCTACGAGCAGTACTTC. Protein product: CASSGTLYEQYF.

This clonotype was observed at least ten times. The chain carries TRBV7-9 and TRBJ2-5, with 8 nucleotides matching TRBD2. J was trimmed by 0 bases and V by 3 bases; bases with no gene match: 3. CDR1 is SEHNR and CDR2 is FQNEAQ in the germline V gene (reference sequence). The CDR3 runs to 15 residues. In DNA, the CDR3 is TGTGCCAGCAGCTTGACGGGGGGGTACCAAGAGACCCAGTACTTC. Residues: CASSLTGGYQETQYF.

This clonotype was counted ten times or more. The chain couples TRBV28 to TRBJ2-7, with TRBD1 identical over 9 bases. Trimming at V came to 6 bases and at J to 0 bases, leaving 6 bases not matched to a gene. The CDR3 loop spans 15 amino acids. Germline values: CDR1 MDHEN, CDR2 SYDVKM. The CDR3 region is CASRTGQGDSYEQYF. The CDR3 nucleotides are TGTGCCAGCAGAACGGGACAGGGAGACTCCTACGAGCAGTACTTC.

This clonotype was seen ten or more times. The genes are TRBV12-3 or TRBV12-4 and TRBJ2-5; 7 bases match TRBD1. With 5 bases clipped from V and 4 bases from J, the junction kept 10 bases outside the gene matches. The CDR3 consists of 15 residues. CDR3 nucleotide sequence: TGTGCCAGCAGTCTCGGGACAGATTCCCCAGAGACCCAGTACTTC. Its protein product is CASSLGTDSPETQYF.

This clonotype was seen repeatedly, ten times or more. The CDR3 loop is CSVEQETYEQYF. CDR3 DNA sequence: TGCAGCGTTGAGCAGGAGACCTACGAGCAGTACTTC. This chain links TRBV29-1 with TRBJ2-7, with D uncertain. CDR3 length: 12 residues. V was shortened by 3 bases and J by 2 bases, with 8 bases between the two germline ends. Germline V CDR1 and CDR2: SQVTM, ANQGSEA.

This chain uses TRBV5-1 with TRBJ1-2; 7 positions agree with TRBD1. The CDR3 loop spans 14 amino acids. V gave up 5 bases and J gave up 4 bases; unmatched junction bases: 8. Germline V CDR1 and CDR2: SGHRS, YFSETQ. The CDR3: CASRRRQGRYGYTF. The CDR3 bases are TGCGCCAGCAGACGGAGACAGGGCCGCTATGGCTACACCTTC. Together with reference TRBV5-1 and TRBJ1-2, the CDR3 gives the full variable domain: KAGVTQTPRYLIKTRGQQVTLSCSPISGHRSVSWYQQTPGQGLQFLFEYFSETQRNKGNFPGRFSGRQFSNSRSEMNVSTLELGDSALYLCASRRRQGRYGYTFGSGTRLTVV.